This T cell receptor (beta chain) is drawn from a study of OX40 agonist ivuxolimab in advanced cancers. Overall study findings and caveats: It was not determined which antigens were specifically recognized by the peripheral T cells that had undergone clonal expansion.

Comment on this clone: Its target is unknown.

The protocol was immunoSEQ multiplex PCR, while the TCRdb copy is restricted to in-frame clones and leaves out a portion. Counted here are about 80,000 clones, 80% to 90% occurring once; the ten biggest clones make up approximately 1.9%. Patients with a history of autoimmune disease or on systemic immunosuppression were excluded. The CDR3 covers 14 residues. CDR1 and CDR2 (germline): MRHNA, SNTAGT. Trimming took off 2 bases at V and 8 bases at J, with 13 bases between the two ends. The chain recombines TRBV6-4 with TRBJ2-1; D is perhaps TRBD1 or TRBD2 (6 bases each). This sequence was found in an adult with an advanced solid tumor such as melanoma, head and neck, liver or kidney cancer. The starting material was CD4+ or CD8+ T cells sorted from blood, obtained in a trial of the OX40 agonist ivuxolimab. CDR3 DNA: TGTGCCAGCAGTGACGGTGGGGGGACACATGAGCAGTTCTTC. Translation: CASSDGGGTHEQFF.